Sequencing of this T cell receptor beta chain was carried out in a study of cytomegalovirus exposure and HLA in healthy donors. General study results and limits: Sequencing likely produced, as an artifact, a cluster of highly shared sequence variants.

This clone was observed a handful of times. What it binds is unknown. This CDR3 comprises 15 residues. Trimming cost V 3 bases and J 5 bases; bases outside gene matches: 6. Germline V gene data show CDR1 as SGDLS and CDR2 as YYNGEE. The PCR had 60 Vbeta and 13 Jbeta primers. Here immunoSEQ multiplex PCR was the method, and the copy in TCRdb shows in-frame clones only, minus some. The data show some 180,000 clones, around 79% seen once. The chain joins TRBV9 to TRBJ2-2, with 8 bases that match TRBD2. The sequence was collected from a woman under 40 in good health and CMV-seropositive. The sample was PBMCs. The CDR3 loop is CASSETGTSTGELFF. The CDR3 nucleotides read TGTGCCAGCAGCGAAACCGGGACTAGTACCGGGGAGCTGTTTTTT.